The entry below gives a single TCR beta chain sequence along with its context. Its antigen is not identified. These data are taken from a study of response to subunit inactivated influenza vaccine. Study-level findings and limits: With each seasonal influenza vaccination, the authors suggested, few new T cells are recruited.

Each CDR3 protein is one row after TCRdb ran MiXCR on the RT-PCR reads. This table holds about 570,000 distinct CDR3 sequences, about 10% found once. This CDR3 is built from 14 residues. Trimming stripped 5 bases from V and 2 bases from J, with 15 bases between. Looked up from germline, CDR1 is SQVTM and CDR2 is ANQGSEA. This chain links TRBV29-1 with TRBJ2-5; D may match TRBD1 or TRBD2 (5 bases each). The sequence derives from a man aged 45-60 years who received an inactivated influenza vaccine. Sequencing used PBMCs from blood, obtained on the day of vaccination. The CDR3 here is CSVYGGDLQETQYF. The CDR3 region has the DNA TGCAGCGTTTATGGGGGAGACCTACAAGAGACCCAGTACTTC.